The 2 T cell receptor beta chains below were found in one sample sequenced in a study of T cell changes during pregnancy in multiple sclerosis. This table comes from immunoSEQ multiplex PCR, and its TCRdb copy is limited to in-frame clones, with some not included. The data hold some 10,000 clones, with about 83% observed a single time. Here the sequenced sample was CD8+ T cells from peripheral blood mononuclear cells, taken in the third trimester of pregnancy. The receptors were sampled from a female donor in good health, enrolled as a control in a pregnancy study.

The chain carries TRBV30 and TRBJ1-1; D remains ambiguous. Germline CDR1 GTSNPN, CDR2 SVGIG (reference sequence). CDR3 size: 12 residues. The V and J ends lost 0 bases and 4 bases respectively, with 6 bases between them. The CDR3 region is CAWSVYSTEAFF. CDR3 in DNA: TGTGCCTGGAGTGTTTATAGCACTGAAGCTTTCTTT.

The chain joins TRBV10-3 to TRBJ2-3; 12 nucleotides match TRBD2. The ends lost 9 bases at V and 0 bases at J; junction bases unmatched: 4. The CDR3 has 15 residues. Germline lookup yields CDR1 ENHRY and CDR2 SYGVKD. The CDR3 region is CAIRTSGVSTDTQYF. CDR3 nucleotide sequence: TGTGCCATAAGGACTAGCGGGGTTAGCACAGATACGCAGTATTTT.